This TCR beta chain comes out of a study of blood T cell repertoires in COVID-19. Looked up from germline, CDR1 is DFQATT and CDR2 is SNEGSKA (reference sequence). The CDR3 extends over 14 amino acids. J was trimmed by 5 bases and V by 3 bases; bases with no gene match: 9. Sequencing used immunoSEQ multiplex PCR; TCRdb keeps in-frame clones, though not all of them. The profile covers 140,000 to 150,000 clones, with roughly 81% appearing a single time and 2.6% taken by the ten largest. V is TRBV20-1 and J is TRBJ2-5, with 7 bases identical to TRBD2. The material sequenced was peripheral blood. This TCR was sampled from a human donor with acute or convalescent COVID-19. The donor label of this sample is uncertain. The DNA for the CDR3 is TGCAGTGCTAGTTTCGTGGTGGGGGGGGAGACCCAGTACTTC. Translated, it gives CSASFVVGGETQYF.